This TCR beta chain is drawn from a study of cytomegalovirus exposure and HLA in healthy donors. Study results and caveats: A further, later analysis showed that HLA-associated TCR beta chains (compared with equally common others) were more clonally expanded.

The PCR used 60 Vbeta and 13 Jbeta primers. Using immunoSEQ multiplex PCR, the repertoire was profiled, and TCRdb retains in-frame clones only, with some absent. The sample shows 95,000 to 150,000 clones, 70% to 80% of them seen only once. This CDR3 is 15 amino acids long. CDR1 is LGHNA and CDR2 is YSLEER in the germline V gene. The ends lost 4 bases at V and 1 base at J; junction bases unmatched: 5. Concerning this clone: Its antigen remains unknown.

Sequenced sample: PBMCs. The chain has TRBV4-3 and TRBJ1-2; 8 bases agree with TRBD1. The clonotype originates from a woman in her 50s in good health and CMV-seropositive. The CDR3 loop is CASSLGDRRNYGYTF. As DNA, the CDR3 is TGCGCCAGCAGCCTGGGGGACAGGCGTAACTATGGCTACACCTTC.